This T cell receptor beta chain emerged from a study of glioma-infiltrating T cells after dendritic cell vaccination. The CDR3 is made up of 13 amino acids. From germline, CDR1 is MNHEY and CDR2 SVGAGI. The germline V and J ends were trimmed by 5 bases and 6 bases, with 10 bases remaining between them. The immunoSEQ assay amplified TCRB CDR3 from up to 2 ug DNA. Amplification used 60 V beta primers and 13 J beta primers. The table came from immunoSEQ multiplex PCR; TCRdb's copy has only in-frame clones and leaves some out. This table holds 80,000 to 100,000 clones, approximately 80% found once. Time point indicated: after dendritic cell vaccination, including at tumor progression/relapse.

J is TRBJ1-4 and V is TRBV6-5, with TRBD1 as a possible D gene (5 bases). The material sequenced was blood, taken after dendritic cell vaccination. This receptor was taken from a human donor with glioblastoma. CDR3 protein: CASSRGNYEKLFF. CDR3 nucleotides: TGTGCCAGCAGTAGGGGTAATTATGAAAAACTGTTTTTT.